These T cell receptor beta chains were read from a single sample in a study of shared clonotypes between healthy human individuals. Sequencing was performed with immunoSEQ multiplex PCR; in TCRdb, only in-frame clones are kept and a portion is missing. The top ten clones hold around 0.15% of a sample with roughly 2.6 million clones, roughly nine tenths of them seen once. Material: naive CD4+ T cells sorted from blood. The receptors here all came from a young man in good health. CDR3s include the opening cysteine and the closing phenylalanine or tryptophan. Each record gives: V gene, CDR3 length, J gene, D gene, clone size, CDR3 protein, CDR3 DNA. D genes are given only for firm matches. Expanded clones get a size class; other rows say once, few or many, or leave the size out.

TRBV6-5,12,TRBJ1-1,.,.,CASSSRVHEAFF,TGTGCCAGCAGTTCCCGGGTCCATGAAGCTTTCTTT
TRBV2,13,TRBJ1-4,.,.,CASSPDSGEKLFF,TGTGCCAGCAGCCCTGACAGCGGAGAAAAACTGTTTTTT
TRBV6-4,14,TRBJ1-1,.,.,CASSEEWGNTEAFF,TGTGCCAGCAGTGAAGAATGGGGGAACACTGAAGCTTTCTTT
TRBV7-9,14,TRBJ2-3,TRBD1,.,CASSRTGGPDTQYF,TGTGCCAGCAGCCGGACAGGGGGCCCAGATACGCAGTATTTT
TRBV5-1,12,TRBJ2-2,.,.,CASSKTTGELFF,TGCGCCAGCAGTAAAACCACCGGGGAGCTGTTTTTT
TRBV18,16,TRBJ1-1,.,.,CASSSDAGFLRTEAFF,TGTGCCAGCTCAAGCGATGCCGGTTTTCTCAGGACTGAAGCTTTCTTT
TRBV11-3,15,TRBJ2-1,.,.,CASSLEQTGYNEQFF,TGTGCCAGCAGCTTAGAACAGACGGGATACAATGAGCAGTTCTTC
TRBV28,15,TRBJ2-2,TRBD2,.,CASSFPGGAPGELFF,TGTGCCAGCAGTTTTCCGGGGGGGGCCCCCGGGGAGCTGTTTTTT
TRBV30,16,TRBJ2-2,TRBD1,.,CAWSVRWTGAGGELFF,TGTGCCTGGAGTGTACGTTGGACAGGGGCGGGCGGGGAGCTGTTTTTT
TRBV28,15,TRBJ1-5,.,.,CASTLSGHLSQPQHF,TGTGCCAGCACCTTGTCAGGACACCTTTCTCAGCCCCAGCATTTT
TRBV25-1,13,TRBJ2-1,.,.,CASKITGYNEQFF,TGTGCCAGCAAAATAACAGGGTACAATGAGCAGTTCTTC
TRBV10-2,11,TRBJ2-7,.,.,CASRTESEQYF,TGCGCCAGCAGAACTGAATCCGAGCAGTACTTC
TRBV5-1,15,TRBJ2-1,.,.,CASSFRDKGNNEQFF,TGCGCCAGCAGCTTCCGGGACAAAGGCAACAATGAGCAGTTCTTC
TRBV28,18,TRBJ1-6,.,.,CASSPRGAGSSYNSPLHF,TGTGCCAGCAGTCCCCGGGGAGCCGGCAGCTCCTATAATTCACCCCTCCACTTT
TRBV27,14,TRBJ2-7,.,.,CASYRQDLGYEQYF,TGTGCCAGCTACCGACAGGATCTAGGCTACGAGCAGTACTTC
TRBV5-1,17,TRBJ1-1,.,.,CASSLAVSFKGGTEAFF,TGCGCCAGCAGCTTGGCCGTTTCGTTTAAAGGGGGGACTGAAGCTTTCTTT
TRBV6-1,12,TRBJ2-1,.,.,CASSHGQVQQFF,TGTGCCAGCAGCCACGGACAAGTTCAGCAGTTCTTC
TRBV7-2,13,TRBJ2-1,.,once,CASSLPPSQITFF,TGTGCCAGCAGCTTACCACCTTCTCAAATCACGTTCTTC
TRBV4-2,13,TRBJ2-5,.,.,CASSLGEEETQYF,TGTGCCAGCAGCCTCGGGGAGGAAGAGACCCAGTACTTC
TRBV2,13,TRBJ1-2,.,few,CASRTLGWEGYTF,TGTGCCAGCAGGACCCTTGGGTGGGAGGGCTACACCTTC
TRBV2,11,TRBJ2-3,.,once,CASSVADTQYF,TGTGCCAGCAGTGTTGCAGATACGCAGTATTTT
TRBV18,16,TRBJ2-7,TRBD2,.,CASSPQLAGATYEQYF,TGTGCCAGCTCACCTCAACTAGCGGGAGCCACCTACGAGCAGTACTTC
TRBV28,15,TRBJ2-7,.,.,CASRPPAVSSYEQYF,TGTGCCAGCAGGCCGCCCGCAGTGAGCTCCTACGAGCAGTACTTC
TRBV6-5,12,TRBJ1-5,.,.,CARGRTAQPQHF,TGTGCCAGAGGGCGGACGGCACAGCCCCAGCATTTT
TRBV28,15,TRBJ1-2,.,.,CASSSPGGANYGYTF,TGTGCCAGCAGTTCCCCGGGAGGAGCCAACTATGGCTACACCTTC
TRBV5-1,15,TRBJ1-6,TRBD1,.,CASSSGTGNNSPLHF,TGCGCCAGCAGCTCCGGGACAGGCAATAATTCACCCCTCCACTTT
TRBV18,12,TRBJ1-5,.,.,CASSPSNQPQHF,TGTGCCAGCTCACCGAGCAATCAGCCCCAGCATTTT
TRBV14,14,TRBJ1-2,.,once,CASSQDGWVWGYTF,TGTGCCAGCAGCCAAGATGGATGGGTGTGGGGCTACACCTTC
TRBV6-5,14,TRBJ2-3,.,once,CASSYGMNTDTQYF,TGTGCCAGCAGTTACGGGATGAATACAGATACGCAGTATTTT
TRBV14,17,TRBJ2-2,.,.,CASSQGPLDANTGELFF,TGTGCCAGCAGCCAAGGACCACTAGACGCGAACACCGGGGAGCTGTTTTTT
TRBV19,15,TRBJ1-6,TRBD1,.,CASSVDRGYNSPLHF,TGTGCCAGTAGTGTGGACAGGGGTTATAATTCACCCCTCCACTTT
TRBV6-1,18,TRBJ1-5,.,.,CASSVRTVYTNSNQPQHF,TGTGCCAGCAGTGTTCGGACAGTTTATACGAATAGCAATCAGCCCCAGCATTTT
TRBV5-4,15,TRBJ1-5,TRBD1,.,CASRPTGGDNQPQHF,TGTGCCAGCAGACCTACAGGGGGAGACAATCAGCCCCAGCATTTT
TRBV5-1,14,TRBJ2-5,.,.,CASSLSSGRETQYF,TGCGCCAGCAGCTTGAGCTCGGGGAGGGAGACCCAGTACTTC
TRBV5-4,18,TRBJ2-1,TRBD2,.,CASSEVGGGRASVNEQFF,TGTGCCAGCAGCGAAGTGGGTGGCGGGAGGGCTAGTGTCAATGAGCAGTTCTTC
TRBV9,13,TRBJ2-5,.,.,CASNYRGEETQYF,TGTGCCAGCAACTATCGAGGGGAAGAGACCCAGTACTTC
TRBV18,14,TRBJ2-3,.,.,CASSPSDLAGTQYF,TGTGCCAGCTCACCAAGCGACCTGGCGGGTACGCAGTATTTT
TRBV11-2,17,TRBJ2-1,.,.,CASSSDQGPPFYNEQFF,TGTGCCAGCAGCTCAGATCAGGGCCCTCCTTTTTACAATGAGCAGTTCTTC
TRBV7-2,15,TRBJ2-1,TRBD1,once,CASSQGQSAYNEQFF,TGTGCCAGCAGCCAGGGACAGTCAGCCTACAATGAGCAGTTCTTC